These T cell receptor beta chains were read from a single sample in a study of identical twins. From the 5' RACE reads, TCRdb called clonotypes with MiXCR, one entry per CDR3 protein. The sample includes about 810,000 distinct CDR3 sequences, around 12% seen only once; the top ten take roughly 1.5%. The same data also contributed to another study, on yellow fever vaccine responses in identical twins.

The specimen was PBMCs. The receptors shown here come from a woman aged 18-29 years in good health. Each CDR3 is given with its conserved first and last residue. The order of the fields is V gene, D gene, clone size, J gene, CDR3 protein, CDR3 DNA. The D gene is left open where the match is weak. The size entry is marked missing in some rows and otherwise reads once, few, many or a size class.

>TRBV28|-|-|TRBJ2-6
CASSSPTRGRSGANVLTF
TGTGCCAGCAGTTCACCCACGAGGGGCAGATCTGGGGCCAACGTCCTGACTTTC
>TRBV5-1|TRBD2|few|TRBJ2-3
CASSLRASGKSTDTQYF
TGCGCCAGCAGCTTGAGGGCTAGCGGGAAGAGCACAGATACGCAGTATTTT
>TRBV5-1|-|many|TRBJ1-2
CASSLAGGAYGYTF
TGCGCCAGCAGCTTGGCCGGAGGGGCCTATGGCTACACCTTC
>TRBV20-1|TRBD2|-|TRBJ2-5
CSARVLAGVETQYF
TGCAGTGCTAGGGTACTAGCGGGAGTAGAGACCCAGTACTTC
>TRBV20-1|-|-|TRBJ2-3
CSTPNRLATTDTQYF
TGCAGTACCCCCAATCGGCTAGCGACCACAGATACGCAGTATTTT
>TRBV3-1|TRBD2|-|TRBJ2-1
CASSHPLAQGSYNEQFF
TGTGCCTCCTCCCACCCACTAGCGCAAGGCTCCTACAATGAGCAGTTCTTC
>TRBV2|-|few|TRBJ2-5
CASTKGTAGEETQYF
TGTGCCAGCACCAAGGGAACGGCAGGAGAAGAGACCCAGTACTTC
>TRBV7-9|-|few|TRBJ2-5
CASNRIQGGETQYF
TGTGCCAGCAACCGGATCCAGGGTGGAGAGACCCAGTACTTC
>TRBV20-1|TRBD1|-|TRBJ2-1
CSANRDRDDGEQFF
TGCAGTGCTAACCGGGACAGGGACGATGGTGAGCAGTTCTTC
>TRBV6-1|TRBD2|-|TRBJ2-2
CASSPPAGRAGELFF
TGTGCCAGCAGTCCTCCGGCTGGGAGGGCCGGGGAGCTGTTTTTT
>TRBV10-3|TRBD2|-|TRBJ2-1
CAISDRLAGDHEQFF
TGTGCCATCAGTGATAGACTAGCGGGGGACCATGAGCAGTTCTTC
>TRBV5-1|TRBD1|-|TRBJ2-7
CASSIDGTGGGYEQYF
TGCGCCAGCAGCATTGACGGGACAGGGGGCGGCTACGAGCAGTACTTC
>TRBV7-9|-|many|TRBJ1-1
CASSLALEGTEAFF
TGTGCCAGCAGCTTAGCGTTGGAGGGCACTGAAGCTTTCTTT
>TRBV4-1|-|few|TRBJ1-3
CASSENQLSGNTIYF
TGCGCCAGCAGCGAAAACCAGCTCTCTGGAAACACCATATATTTT
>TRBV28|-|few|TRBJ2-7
CASNSVAATYEQYF
TGTGCCAGCAACTCGGTGGCAGCGACCTACGAGCAGTACTTC
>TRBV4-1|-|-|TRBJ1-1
CASSQDQVGNTEAFF
TGCGCCAGCAGCCAAGATCAGGTTGGGAACACTGAAGCTTTCTTT
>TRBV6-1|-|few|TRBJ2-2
CASRAVADTGELFF
TGTGCCAGCAGAGCCGTGGCGGACACCGGGGAGCTGTTTTTT
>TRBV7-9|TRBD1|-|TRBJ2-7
CASSPLGTAGYEQYF
TGTGCCAGCAGCCCACTGGGGACAGCCGGTTACGAGCAGTACTTC
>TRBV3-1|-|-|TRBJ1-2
CASSLLAGGYTF
TGTGCCAGCAGCCTACTGGCGGGGGGCTACACCTTC
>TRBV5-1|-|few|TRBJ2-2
CASSFVSGPNTGELFF
TGCGCCAGCAGCTTCGTGTCGGGCCCGAACACCGGGGAGCTGTTTTTT
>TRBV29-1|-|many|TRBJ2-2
CSVEPQGPGELFF
TGCAGCGTTGAACCGCAGGGCCCCGGGGAGCTGTTTTTT
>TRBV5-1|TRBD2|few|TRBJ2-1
CATSPGLAGSFYNEQFF
TGCGCCACTTCCCCGGGACTAGCGGGTAGTTTCTACAATGAGCAGTTCTTC
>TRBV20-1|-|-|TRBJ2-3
CCARDSSTLHTWQYF
TGCTGTGCTAGAGATTCTAGTACCTTACACACGTGGCAGTATTTT
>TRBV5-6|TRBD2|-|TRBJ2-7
CASRKLAGSYEQYF
TGTGCCAGCCGTAAACTAGCGGGTTCCTACGAGCAGTACTTC